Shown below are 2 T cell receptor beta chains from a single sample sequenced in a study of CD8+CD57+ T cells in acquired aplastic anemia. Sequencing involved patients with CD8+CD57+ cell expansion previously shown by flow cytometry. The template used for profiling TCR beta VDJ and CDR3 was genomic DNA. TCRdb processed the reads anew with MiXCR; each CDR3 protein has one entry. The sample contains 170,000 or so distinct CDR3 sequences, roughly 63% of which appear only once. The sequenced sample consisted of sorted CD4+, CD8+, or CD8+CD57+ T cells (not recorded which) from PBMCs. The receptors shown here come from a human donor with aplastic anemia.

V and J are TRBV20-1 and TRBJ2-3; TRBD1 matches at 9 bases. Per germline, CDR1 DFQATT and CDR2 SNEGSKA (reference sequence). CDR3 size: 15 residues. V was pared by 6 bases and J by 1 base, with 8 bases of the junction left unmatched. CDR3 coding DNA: TGCAGTGCCCAGACAGGGGGTGGTGGCACAGATACGCAGTATTTT. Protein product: CSAQTGGGGTDTQYF.

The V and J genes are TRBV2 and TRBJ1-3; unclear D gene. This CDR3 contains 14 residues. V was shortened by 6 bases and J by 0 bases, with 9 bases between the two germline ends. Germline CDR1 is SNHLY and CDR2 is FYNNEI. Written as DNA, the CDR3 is TGTGCCAGCAGCCCCGGTGTCTCTGGAAACACCATATATTTT. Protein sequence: CASSPGVSGNTIYF.